This T cell receptor beta chain was identified during a study of T-cell reconstitution after alpha-beta-depleted transplantation in children. The germline V gene has CDR1 SQVTM and CDR2 ANQGSEA. There are 13 residues in the CDR3. Between the trimmed V and J ends, which lost 5 bases and 4 bases, there was a span of 13 bases. For TCRbeta, the library was prepared with unique molecular identifiers. TCRdb independently ran MiXCR on the PCR reads; one entry per CDR3 protein. The sample shows approximately 500,000 distinct CDR3 sequences, around 27% of them seen only once. This clonotype showed up just a few times.

The specimen comprised PBMCs, sampled before TCRalphabeta/CD19-depleted stem cell transplant. V gene TRBV29-1 combines with J gene TRBJ2-3; a weak D match, TRBD2 (6 bases). The clonotype comes from a boy younger than two with Wiskott-Aldrich syndrome, due to receive a stem cell transplant. CDR3 in DNA: TGCAGCGTTCAGACTAGTCAGGCAGATACGCAGTATTTT. It yields the protein CSVQTSQADTQYF.